These 5 T cell receptor beta chains were sequenced from one sample in a study of cytomegalovirus exposure and HLA in healthy donors. Amplification used 60 Vbeta primers and 13 Jbeta primers. Assay used: immunoSEQ multiplex PCR; TCRdb lists only in-frame clones, some missing. The repertoire holds about 220,000 clones, with about 77% as singletons. The material sequenced was PBMCs. The receptors come from a woman aged 25 to 39 in good health and CMV-seronegative.

V usage is TRBV7-2 and J usage is TRBJ2-5, with TRBD1 as a possible D gene (5 bases). The germline gives CDR1 SGHTA, CDR2 FQGNSA. Trimming took off 2 bases at V and 5 bases at J, with 12 bases between the two ends. This CDR3 is 14 amino acids long. DNA of the CDR3: TGTGCCAGCAGCTTAACAGGATTCTGGGAGACCCAGTACTTC. Encoded protein: CASSLTGFWETQYF.

The gene calls are TRBV19 and TRBJ1-1; 7 nucleotides align to TRBD1. J lost 1 base, V lost 4 bases, and 6 bases had no gene match. The germline gives CDR1 LNHDA, CDR2 SQIVND (reference sequence). The CDR3 totals 15 residues. CDR3 sequence: CASSTRTGANTEAFF. The CDR3 nucleotides read TGTGCCAGTAGTACCCGGACAGGAGCGAACACTGAAGCTTTCTTT.

This chain connects TRBV12-5 to TRBJ1-1; no clear D gene. V shed 0 bases and J shed 1 base, with 12 bases lying between them. The CDR3 has 16 amino acids. Germline loops: CDR1 LGHNT, CDR2 FRNRAP. The CDR3 region is CASGLVGGRENTEAFF. The DNA of the CDR3 is TGTGCTAGTGGTTTGGTCGGAGGGCGGGAGAACACTGAAGCTTTCTTT.

This chain uses TRBV4-1 with TRBJ2-7, with 11 bases aligning to TRBD2. This CDR3 spans 16 amino acids. Germline lookup yields CDR1 MGHRA and CDR2 YSYEKL. The trim removed 1 base at V and 4 bases at J, leaving 6 bases unmatched. The CDR3 DNA follows: TGCGCCAGCAGCCAAGGGCTAGCGGGAGGCGTGTACGAGCAGTACTTC. Translated, it gives CASSQGLAGGVYEQYF.

V is TRBV9 and J is TRBJ2-5; D not certain. The germline CDR1 and CDR2 sequences are SGDLS and YYNGEE. Trimming removed 3 bases at V and 5 bases at J, with 14 bases between. CDR3 size: 14 residues. This CDR3 is CASSGEASSETQYF. CDR3 DNA sequence: TGTGCCAGCAGCGGAGAGGCCTCCAGCGAGACCCAGTACTTC.